The table lists the clone carrying this T cell receptor beta chain with a count of one. What it binds is unknown. Primers included in the PCR were 60 Vbeta and 13 Jbeta primers. Sequencing used immunoSEQ multiplex PCR; TCRdb keeps in-frame clones, though not all of them. In the table there are around 90,000 clones, approximately 68% of which are singletons. J was trimmed by 5 bases and V by 5 bases; bases with no gene match: 12. CDR1 and CDR2 from the germline V gene are SGHTA and FQGTGA. The CDR3 extends over 16 amino acids. These data are taken from a study of cytomegalovirus exposure and HLA in healthy donors. General study points: Rarity characterized most TCR sequences, yet some public TCRs appeared in many donors. HLA alleles were associated with 15,000 to 20,000 TCR beta sequences in a later analysis at 0.05 false discovery rate. In most subjects, TCR beta sequences reportedly gave accurate predictions of HLA-A and HLA-B alleles.

The J gene is TRBJ1-1, the V gene TRBV7-3, with 9 bases aligning to TRBD1. The receptor's source is a boy younger than 18 in good health and CMV-seropositive. The sample consisted of PBMCs. In DNA form, the CDR3 reads TGTGCCAGCAGCCGAAAACCGGGACAGGGCCTGACTGAAGCTTTCTTT. This gives the protein CASSRKPGQGLTEAFF.